A selection of T cell receptor beta chains follows, all from one sample in a study of neurological immune-mediated disorders. TCRdb redid the calling of the 5' RACE reads with MiXCR, one entry per CDR3 protein. Here the sample spans around 31,000 distinct CDR3 sequences, just over 4% being singletons. Input material: CD4+ T cells from blood. The receptors stem from a woman aged 40 to 50 in good health. CDR3s include the opening cysteine and the closing phenylalanine or tryptophan. D genes are given only for firm matches. Rows may omit the clone size; those that give it use once, few, many or a size class.

>many|12|TRBD2|TRBJ2-7|TRBV20-1
TGCAGTCCGAGCGGGAGTATCGACGAGCAGTACTTC
CSPSGSIDEQYF
>many|15|.|TRBJ2-7|TRBV30
TGTGCCTGGAGAGATGACAGGAGACACTCCTACGAGCAGTACTTC
CAWRDDRRHSYEQYF
>many|14|.|TRBJ2-2|TRBV5-5
TGTGCCAGCAGCTTGGTTTCGAGATCCGGGGAGCTGTTTTTT
CASSLVSRSGELFF
>.|15|.|TRBJ2-3|TRBV3-1
TGTGCCAGCAGCCAAGGAGGGGAACAGGCGAATACGCAGTATTTT
CASSQGGEQANTQYF
>many|15|TRBD1|TRBJ2-1|TRBV20-1
TGCAGTGCTCAGGGGGGACAGGGGGCGAGGAATGAGCAGTTCTTC
CSAQGGQGARNEQFF
>many|21|TRBD1|TRBJ1-5|TRBV12-3/TRBV12-4
TGTGCCAGCAGTTTACGATACCTGGACACGGGGACAGCCCCAGAGAATCAGCCCCAGCATTTT
CASSLRYLDTGTAPENQPQHF
>many|14|.|TRBJ1-1|TRBV29-1
TGCAGCGCAGTCCGGGACGGAGCGAACACTGAAGCTTTCTTT
CSAVRDGANTEAFF
>many|16|TRBD2|TRBJ2-5|TRBV20-1
TGCAGTGCTAGAACGGGACTAGCGGGAGGCCAAGAGACCCAGTACTTC
CSARTGLAGGQETQYF
>many|15|TRBD1|TRBJ2-2|TRBV2
TGTGCCAGCAGTAGGGACAGGGTAAACACCGGGGAGCTGTTTTTT
CASSRDRVNTGELFF
>many|16|TRBD1|TRBJ2-2|TRBV28
TGTGCCAGCAGTTTTTTGCTCAGGGGGCTTACCGGGGAGCTGTTTTTT
CASSFLLRGLTGELFF
>few|16|TRBD1|TRBJ2-5|TRBV20-1
TGCAGTGCTAGACCTTACCGGGACAGGGTGGCAGAGACCCAGTACTTC
CSARPYRDRVAETQYF
>many|16|.|TRBJ2-7|TRBV7-2
TGTGCCAGCAGCTTAGCTGGCGGGCGTTTGCCTTACGAGCAGTACTTC
CASSLAGGRLPYEQYF
>many|14|.|TRBJ2-1|TRBV3-1
TGTGCCAGCAGCCCGGAGGCCCCCCTCTTGGAGCAGTTCTTC
CASSPEAPLLEQFF
>many|12|.|TRBJ1-6|TRBV20-1
TGCAGTGCTAGAGTGGGAAACTCACCCCTCCACTTT
CSARVGNSPLHF
>many|19|TRBD2|TRBJ2-1|TRBV25-1
TGTGCCAGCAGCCGACTAGCGGGGTTCTCTAGGAGCTCCTACAATGAGCAGTTCTTC
CASSRLAGFSRSSYNEQFF
>many|16|.|TRBJ2-2|TRBV10-2
TGCGCCAGCAGTGGGTCTAGCGCCGCGAACACCGGGGAGCTGTTTTTT
CASSGSSAANTGELFF
>many|14|TRBD2|TRBJ2-1|TRBV6-1
TGTGCCAGCAGTGAAGAAATAGCGGGAGGTGAGCAGTTCTTC
CASSEEIAGGEQFF
>many|18|TRBD2|TRBJ2-3|TRBV24-1
TGTGCCACCAGCGGCTCTAGCGGGGGGGCCGTCTCCACAGATACGCAGTATTTT
CATSGSSGGAVSTDTQYF
>many|13|.|TRBJ2-5|TRBV2
TGTGCCAGCAGGCAGGTAGCTGGGGAGACCCAGTACTTC
CASRQVAGETQYF
>many|15|TRBD1|TRBJ2-1|TRBV6-5
TGTGCCAGCAGTACCAGGGACAGGGGGAAGGGTGAGCAGTTCTTC
CASSTRDRGKGEQFF
>many|13|.|TRBJ2-3|TRBV5-1
TGCGCCAGCAGCTCCCTGGATCTCAATACGCAGTATTTT
CASSSLDLNTQYF
>.|13|.|TRBJ1-2|TRBV7-2
TGTGCCAGCAGCTTAGGGAGATACTATGGCTACACCTTC
CASSLGRYYGYTF
>many|15|TRBD1|TRBJ2-2|TRBV5-1
TGCGCCAGCAGCTTTGCTGACAGGGGCCACGGGGAGCTGTTTTTT
CASSFADRGHGELFF
>many|16|TRBD1|TRBJ2-7|TRBV12-3/TRBV12-4
TGTGCCAGCAGTTTCGGGGCCCCTGGACAGGGCGTAGGGGCGTACTTC
CASSFGAPGQGVGAYF
>.|14|.|TRBJ2-1|TRBV28
TGTGCCAGCAGTTTTCAGGGTACGAACAATGAGCAGTTCTTC
CASSFQGTNNEQFF
>many|14|.|TRBJ2-2|TRBV10-3
TGTGCCATCAGTGGGGGCCGTGGAACCGGGGAGCTGTTTTTT
CAISGGRGTGELFF
>many|17|.|TRBJ2-2|TRBV21-1
TGTGCCAGCAGCCCCCGATCGAGCGACTATAACACCGGGGAGCTGTTTTTT
CASSPRSSDYNTGELFF
>many|16|TRBD1|TRBJ1-1|TRBV15
TGTGCCACCAGCAGAGTGGGAAAAACAGGGGGGACTGAAGCTTTCTTT
CATSRVGKTGGTEAFF
>many|14|.|TRBJ1-1|TRBV3-1
TGTGCCAGCAGGCCTACAGAGCTTAACACTGAAGCTTTCTTT
CASRPTELNTEAFF
>many|16|TRBD1|TRBJ1-2|TRBV5-1
TGCGCCAGCAGCTTTTCGACAGGGACAGACAACTATGGCTACACCTTC
CASSFSTGTDNYGYTF
>many|15|.|TRBJ2-2|TRBV5-1
TGCGCCAGCAGCTTTACGGGAGAGAACACCGGGGAGCTGTTTTTT
CASSFTGENTGELFF
>many|12|.|TRBJ2-2|TRBV12-3/TRBV12-4
TGTGCCAGCAGTCCACTCACCGGGGAGCTGTTTTTT
CASSPLTGELFF
>many|11|.|TRBJ2-7|TRBV7-8
TGTGCCAGCAGCCCATCCTACGAGCAGTACTTC
CASSPSYEQYF
>many|18|.|TRBJ2-1|TRBV6-1
TGTGCCGGCAGGGGTACACAGGGCGGACTATCAACCTACAATGAGCAGTTCTTC
CAGRGTQGGLSTYNEQFF
>medium-sized|14|TRBD2|TRBJ2-2|TRBV12-3/TRBV12-4
TGTGCCACCACGACGGGGGGAAGCACCGGGGAGCTGTTTTTT
CATTTGGSTGELFF
>many|16|TRBD2|TRBJ2-7|TRBV28
TGTGCCAGCAGTTCATCTAGCGGGGCGGGCCTGTACGAGCAGTACTTC
CASSSSSGAGLYEQYF
>many|16|.|TRBJ2-1|TRBV12-3/TRBV12-4
TGTGCCAGCACACCGAAGAGGACTACCTCCTACAATGAGCAGTTCTTC
CASTPKRTTSYNEQFF
>many|15|TRBD1|TRBJ2-5|TRBV6-1
TGTGCCAGCAACCGCGCCGGGACAGACCAAGAGACCCAGTACTTC
CASNRAGTDQETQYF
>many|13|.|TRBJ2-7|TRBV6-6
TGTGCCAGCAGGGGGGACGATTCCTACGAGCAGTACTTC
CASRGDDSYEQYF
>many|15|TRBD2|TRBJ2-7|TRBV5-1
TGCGCCAGCAGCTTGGCCGAGACTAGCAACTCCGAGCAGTACTTC
CASSLAETSNSEQYF
>many|16|.|TRBJ2-2|TRBV6-6
TGTGCCAGCAGTCCTACTTTGCGGGAAGACACCGGGGAGCTGTTTTTT
CASSPTLREDTGELFF
>many|12|TRBD1|TRBJ2-1|TRBV28
TGTGCCAGCAGTTCAGGGACAGGAAGGCAGTTCTTC
CASSSGTGRQFF
>many|14|.|TRBJ2-2|TRBV11-1
TGTGCCAGCAGCCCCACCAGGGTATCCGGGGAGCTGTTTTTT
CASSPTRVSGELFF